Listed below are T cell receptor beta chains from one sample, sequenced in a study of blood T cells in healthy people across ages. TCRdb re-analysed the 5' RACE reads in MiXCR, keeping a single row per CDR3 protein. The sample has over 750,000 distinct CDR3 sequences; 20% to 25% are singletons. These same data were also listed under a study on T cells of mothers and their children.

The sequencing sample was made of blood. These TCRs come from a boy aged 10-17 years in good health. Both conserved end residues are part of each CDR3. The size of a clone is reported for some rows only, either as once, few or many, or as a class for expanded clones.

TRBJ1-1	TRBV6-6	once	CASDSLNTEAFF
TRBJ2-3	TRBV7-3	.	CASSPASGKTDTQYF
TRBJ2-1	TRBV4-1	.	CASSHPQREEVYNEQFF
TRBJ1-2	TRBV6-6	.	CASRAGVTIYGYTF
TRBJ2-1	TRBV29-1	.	CSVTSGTGEQLF
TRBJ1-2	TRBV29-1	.	CSVEEMGSNYGYTF
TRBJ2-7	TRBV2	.	CASSRVGGPSYEQYF
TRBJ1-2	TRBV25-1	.	CASSEYFVSGQGVGGYTF
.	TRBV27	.	CASRDRLAAYNEQFF
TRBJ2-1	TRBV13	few	CASSQGASGSSFYNEQFF
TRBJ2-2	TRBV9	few	CASSPLPTGLYTGELFF
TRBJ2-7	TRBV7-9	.	CAREGPYEQYF
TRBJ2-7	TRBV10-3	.	CAINPGTGSVNEQYF
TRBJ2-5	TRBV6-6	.	CASSYSPFGEETQYF
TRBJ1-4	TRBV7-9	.	CASSLRTDNEKLFF
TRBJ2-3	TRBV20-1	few	CSAQRGRNTDTQYF
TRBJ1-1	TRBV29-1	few	CSVGGYSTEAFF
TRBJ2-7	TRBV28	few	CASSRGLAGFSYEQYF
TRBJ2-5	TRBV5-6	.	CASSSMGLSGAGETQYF
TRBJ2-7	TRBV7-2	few	CASSSLLFTRSYEQYF
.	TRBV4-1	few	CASSHGTGINEQFF
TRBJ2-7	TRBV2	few	CASNEGPGTYEQYF
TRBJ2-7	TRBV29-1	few	CSVRVPSSYEQYF
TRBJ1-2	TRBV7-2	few	CASSLRGSLNYGYTF
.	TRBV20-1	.	CSAKATENFYEQYF